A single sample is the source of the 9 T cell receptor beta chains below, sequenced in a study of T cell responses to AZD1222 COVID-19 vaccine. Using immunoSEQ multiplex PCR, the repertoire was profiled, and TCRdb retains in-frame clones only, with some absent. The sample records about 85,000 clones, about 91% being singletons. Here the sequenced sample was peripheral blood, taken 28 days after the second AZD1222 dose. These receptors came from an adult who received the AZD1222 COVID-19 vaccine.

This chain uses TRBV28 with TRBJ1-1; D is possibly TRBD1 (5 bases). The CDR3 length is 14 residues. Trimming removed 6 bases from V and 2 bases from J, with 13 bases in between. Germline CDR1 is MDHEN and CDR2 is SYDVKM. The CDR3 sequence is CASRPQGDNTEAFF. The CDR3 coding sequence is TGTGCCAGCAGGCCTCAGGGAGACAACACTGAAGCTTTCTTT.

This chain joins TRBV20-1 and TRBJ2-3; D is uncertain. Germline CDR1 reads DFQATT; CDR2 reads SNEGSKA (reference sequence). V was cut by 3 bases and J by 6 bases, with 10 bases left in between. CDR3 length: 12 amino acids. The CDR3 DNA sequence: TGCAGTGCTAGTGGCCCAACGGATACGCAGTATTTT. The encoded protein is CSASGPTDTQYF.

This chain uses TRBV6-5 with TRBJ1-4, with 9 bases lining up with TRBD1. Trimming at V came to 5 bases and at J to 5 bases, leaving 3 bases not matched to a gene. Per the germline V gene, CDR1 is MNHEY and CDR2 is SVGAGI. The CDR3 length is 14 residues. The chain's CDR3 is CASSIDRGNEKLFF. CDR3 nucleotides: TGTGCCAGCAGTATCGACAGGGGGAATGAAAAACTGTTTTTT.

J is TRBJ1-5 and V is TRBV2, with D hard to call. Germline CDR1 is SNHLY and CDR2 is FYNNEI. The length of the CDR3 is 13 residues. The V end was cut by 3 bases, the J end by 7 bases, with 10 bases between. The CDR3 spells CASSDGGMQPQHF. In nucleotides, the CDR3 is TGTGCCAGCAGTGATGGCGGGATGCAGCCCCAGCATTTT.

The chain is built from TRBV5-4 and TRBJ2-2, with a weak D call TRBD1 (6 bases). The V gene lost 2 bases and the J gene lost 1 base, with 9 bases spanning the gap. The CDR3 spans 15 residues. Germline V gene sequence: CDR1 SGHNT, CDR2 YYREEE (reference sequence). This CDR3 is CASSFKGVNTGELFF. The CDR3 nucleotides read TGTGCCAGCAGCTTTAAGGGGGTGAACACCGGGGAGCTGTTTTTT. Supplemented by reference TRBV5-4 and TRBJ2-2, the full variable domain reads ETGVTQSPTHLIKTRGQQVTLRCSSQSGHNTVSWYQQALGQGPQFIFQYYREEENGRGNFPPRFSGLQFPNYSSELNVNALELDDSALYLCASSFKGVNTGELFFGEGSRLTVL.

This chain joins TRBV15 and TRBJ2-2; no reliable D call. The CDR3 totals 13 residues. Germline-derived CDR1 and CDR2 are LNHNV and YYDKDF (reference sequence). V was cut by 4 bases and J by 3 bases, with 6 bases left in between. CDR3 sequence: CATSTRDTGELFF. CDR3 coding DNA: TGTGCCACCAGCACTCGGGACACCGGGGAGCTGTTTTTT.

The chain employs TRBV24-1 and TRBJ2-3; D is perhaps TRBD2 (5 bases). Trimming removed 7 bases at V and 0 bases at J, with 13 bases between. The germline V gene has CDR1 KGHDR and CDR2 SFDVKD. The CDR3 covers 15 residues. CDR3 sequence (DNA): TGTGCCACCAGCGAGAGGAGACTAAGCACAGATACGCAGTATTTT. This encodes CATSERRLSTDTQYF.

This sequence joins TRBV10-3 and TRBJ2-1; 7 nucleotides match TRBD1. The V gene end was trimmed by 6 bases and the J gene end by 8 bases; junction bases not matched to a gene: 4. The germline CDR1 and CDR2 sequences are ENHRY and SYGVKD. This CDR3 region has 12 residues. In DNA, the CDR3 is TGTGCCATCAGAGACAGGGTCGATGAGCAGTTCTTC. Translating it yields CAIRDRVDEQFF.

The CDR3 DNA reads TGTGCCATCATGGCGGGAGGCACCTCCTACGAGCAGTACTTC. It specifies CAIMAGGTSYEQYF. This sequence joins TRBV10-3 and TRBJ2-7; 8 bases are shared with TRBD2. The CDR3 consists of 14 residues. Germline-derived CDR1 and CDR2 are ENHRY and SYGVKD. Unmatched junction bases numbered 5, after V lost 7 bases and J lost 0 bases.